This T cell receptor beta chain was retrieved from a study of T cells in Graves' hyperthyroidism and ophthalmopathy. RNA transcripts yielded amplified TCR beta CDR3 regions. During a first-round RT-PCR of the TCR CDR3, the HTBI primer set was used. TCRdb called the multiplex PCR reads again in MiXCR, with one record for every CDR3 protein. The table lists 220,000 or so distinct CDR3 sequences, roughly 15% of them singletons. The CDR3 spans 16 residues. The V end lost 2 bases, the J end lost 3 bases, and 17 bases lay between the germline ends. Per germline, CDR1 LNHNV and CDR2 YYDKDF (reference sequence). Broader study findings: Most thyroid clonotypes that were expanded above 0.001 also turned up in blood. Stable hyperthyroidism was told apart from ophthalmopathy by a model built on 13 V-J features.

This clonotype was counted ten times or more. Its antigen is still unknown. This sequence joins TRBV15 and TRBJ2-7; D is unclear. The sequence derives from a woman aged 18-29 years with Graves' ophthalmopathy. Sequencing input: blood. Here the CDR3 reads CATSRFPSVNDYEQYF. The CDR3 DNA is TGTGCCACCAGCAGATTCCCAAGCGTCAACGACTACGAGCAGTACTTC.